What follows is one T cell receptor beta chain and its context. The antigen remains undetermined. Deletions cut 2 bases from V and 6 bases from J, with 11 bases between. CDR1 and CDR2 from the germline V gene are SGHVS and FQNEAQ. The CDR3 consists of 14 residues. This entry comes from a study of cytomegalovirus exposure and HLA in healthy donors. Overall study: An analysis done earlier identified roughly 120 million unique TCR beta sequences from 150 million to 200 million T cells. Findings and caveats of the study: It was in a later analysis that TCR association rates were seen to vary by HLA locus, highest for DRB1 and lowest for HLA-C.

Both 60 Vbeta primers and 13 Jbeta primers went into the PCR. Sequencing was performed with immunoSEQ multiplex PCR; in TCRdb, only in-frame clones are kept and a portion is missing. Of under 200,000 clones detected, around 80% appear once; the ten largest clones hold about 2%. The sequenced sample was PBMCs. The TCR originated in a man aged 40-50 years in good health and CMV-seronegative. The chain combines TRBV7-8 with TRBJ2-1, with D maybe TRBD1 (5 bases). CDR3 sequence: CASSLFRQSNEQFF. In DNA, the CDR3 is TGTGCCAGCAGCTTATTCCGACAGTCCAATGAGCAGTTCTTC. The variable domain in full, with the rest retrieved from reference TRBV7-8 and TRBJ2-1, is GAGVSQSPRYKVAKRGQDVALRCDPISGHVSLFWYQQALGQGPEFLTYFQNEAQLDKSGLPSDRFFAERPEGSVSTLKIQRTQQEDSAVYLCASSLFRQSNEQFFGPGTRLTVL.